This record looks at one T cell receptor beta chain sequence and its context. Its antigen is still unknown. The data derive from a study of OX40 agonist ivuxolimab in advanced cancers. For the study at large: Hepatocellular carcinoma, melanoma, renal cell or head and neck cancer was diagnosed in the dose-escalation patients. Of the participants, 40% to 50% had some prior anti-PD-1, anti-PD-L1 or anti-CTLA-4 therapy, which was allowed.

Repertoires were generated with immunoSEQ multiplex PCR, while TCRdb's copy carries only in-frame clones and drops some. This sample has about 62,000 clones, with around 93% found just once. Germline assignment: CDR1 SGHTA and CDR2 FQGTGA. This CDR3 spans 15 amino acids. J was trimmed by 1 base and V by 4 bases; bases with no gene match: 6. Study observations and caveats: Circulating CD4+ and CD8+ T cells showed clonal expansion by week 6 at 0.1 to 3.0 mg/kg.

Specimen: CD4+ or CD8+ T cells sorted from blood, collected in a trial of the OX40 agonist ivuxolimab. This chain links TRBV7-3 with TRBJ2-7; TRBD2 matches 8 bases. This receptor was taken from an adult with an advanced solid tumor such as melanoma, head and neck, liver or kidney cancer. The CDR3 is CASSWAGGESYEQYF. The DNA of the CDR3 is TGTGCCAGCAGCTGGGCCGGGGGGGAATCCTACGAGCAGTACTTC.